Below are 25 T cell receptor beta chains sequenced from a single sample in a study of blood T cell repertoires in COVID-19 (TCRdb year 2020). The library was obtained by the immunoSEQ multiplex PCR assay. The immuneACCESS repertoire file appears here via TCRdb, limited to in-frame rearrangements. These files lack a portion of the clones; in checked studies, under half of the deficit traces to unresolved V genes, and the cause of the others is not known. This sample is represented by 80,000 to 100,000 clones; 70% to 90% of them were singletons. The top ten hold 4% to 5% of the sample. The specimen sequenced was peripheral blood. These receptors were obtained from a human donor with COVID-19, enrolled during active disease. The donor label of this sample is uncertain.

Notes on this clone: Other DNA sequences from this sample encode an identical CDR3 as well. The V gene is TRBV18, the J gene TRBJ1-1, with 9 bases matching TRBD1. The CDR3 runs to 14 residues. V gave up 3 bases and J gave up 1 base; unmatched junction bases: 0. CDR1 KGHSH and CDR2 LQKENI come from the germline V gene. The CDR3 DNA reads TGTGCCAGCTCACCGGACAGGGGGAACACTGAAGCTTTCTTT. Translated, it gives CASSPDRGNTEAFF. The entire variable domain, with the rest obtained from reference TRBV18 and TRBJ1-1, is as follows: NAGVMQNPRHLVRRRGQEARLRCSPMKGHSHVYWYRQLPEEGLKFMVYLQKENIIDESGMPKERFSAEFPKEGPSILRIQQVVRGDSAAYFCASSPDRGNTEAFFGQGTRLTVV.

The genes are TRBV28 and TRBJ2-7; TRBD2 aligns across 7 bases. CDR3 size: 18 residues. V lost 8 bases and J lost 0; bases outside the gene matches: 19. Germline values: CDR1 MDHEN, CDR2 SYDVKM. CDR3 nucleotides: TGTGCCAGCCTACGAGCCAGCGGGACTCTTTTGAGCTCCTACGAGCAGTACTTC. It translates to CASLRASGTLLSSYEQYF.

This clone appeared once. The chain is built from TRBV28 and TRBJ1-5; D is undetermined. The CDR3 is 14 residues long. Per the germline V gene, CDR1 is MDHEN and CDR2 is SYDVKM. Trimming removed 7 bases from V and 9 bases from J, with 19 bases in between. For the CDR3, the DNA is TGTGCCAGCAAAACTTTTTCGGGTGCGGCGCCCCAGCATTTT. Its protein is CASKTFSGAAPQHF.

CDR3 amino acids: CASNFSPSRYGYTF. In DNA form, the CDR3 reads TGTGCCAGCAACTTTTCCCCATCCCGCTATGGCTACACCTTC. The genes are TRBV28 and TRBJ1-2; no definite D call. This CDR3 spans 14 amino acids. Germline-derived CDR1 and CDR2 are MDHEN and SYDVKM. Trimming cost V 7 bases and J 4 bases, with 16 bases left between them.

The chain has TRBV24-1 and TRBJ1-4; 9 bases match TRBD1. The CDR3 runs 15 residues. The germline CDR1 and CDR2 sequences are KGHDR and SFDVKD. Unmatched junction bases numbered 6, after V lost 3 bases and J lost 8 bases. Here the CDR3 reads CATSDPGQGNEKLFF. Here the CDR3 DNA reads TGTGCCACCAGTGATCCGGGACAGGGAAACGAAAAACTGTTTTTT.

V gene TRBV10-3 combines with J gene TRBJ2-3, with D hard to call. The CDR3 contains 15 residues. Germline CDR1 is ENHRY and CDR2 is SYGVKD. Trimming removed 4 bases from V and 0 bases from J, with 11 bases in between. The CDR3, as DNA: TGTGCCATCAGTGCACCAGCGACTAGCACAGATACGCAGTATTTT. Translating it yields CAISAPATSTDTQYF.

The gene calls are TRBV12-3 or TRBV12-4 and TRBJ1-5; no clear D gene. V was clipped by 7 bases and J by 4 bases, with 11 bases between them. This CDR3 comprises 13 residues. CDR3 sequence (DNA): TGTGCCAGCACTAATCTCCCAAATCAGCCCCAGCATTTT. As protein: CASTNLPNQPQHF.

V and J are TRBV6-5 and TRBJ1-5; 7 positions agree with TRBD1. The length of the CDR3 is 14 residues. The trim removed 6 bases at V and 7 bases at J, leaving 9 bases unmatched. The germline V gene has CDR1 MNHEY and CDR2 SVGAGI. This chain's CDR3 is CASSYDRVLQPQHF. The CDR3 DNA reads TGTGCCAGCAGCTACGACAGGGTGTTGCAGCCCCAGCATTTT.

This clone was detected once. The CDR3 reads CASSPTPGQGSYEQYF. CDR3 nucleotide sequence: TGTGCCAGCAGCCCGACTCCGGGACAGGGCTCCTACGAGCAGTACTTC. The rearrangement uses TRBV7-6 and TRBJ2-7; TRBD1 aligns across 9 bases. The CDR3 covers 16 residues. Germline V lookup: CDR1 SGHVS, CDR2 FNYEAQ. Trimming at V came to 5 bases and at J to 0 bases, leaving 8 bases not matched to a gene.

The rearrangement links TRBV12-3 or TRBV12-4 to TRBJ2-7; no definite D call. This CDR3 contains 11 residues. Deletions cut 6 bases from V and 4 bases from J, with 7 bases between. In nucleotides, the CDR3 is TGTGCCAGCAGCAAGACTTACGAGCAGTACTTC. Amino acids: CASSKTYEQYF.

This clone was detected once. The CDR3 nucleotides are TGTGCCTGGCTGCAGGGGGCGAAGGATCAGCCCCAGCATTTT. Translated, it gives CAWLQGAKDQPQHF. The V and J genes are TRBV30 and TRBJ1-5; 8 nucleotides align to TRBD1. The CDR3 extends over 14 amino acids. The V gene's germline CDR1 is GTSNPN and CDR2 SVGIG (reference sequence). V shed 5 bases, J shed 5 bases, and the junction held 8 bases outside the gene matches.

The chain uses TRBV29-1 and TRBJ1-2, with TRBD1 matching over 9 bases. The ends lost 4 bases at V and 7 bases at J; junction bases unmatched: 16. From germline, CDR1 is SQVTM and CDR2 ANQGSEA. The CDR3 length is 16 residues. This CDR3 is CSVVVGGSGQGFGYTF. In DNA form, the CDR3 reads TGCAGCGTTGTCGTGGGGGGGTCGGGACAGGGATTTGGCTACACCTTC.

This rearrangement joins TRBV5-1 to TRBJ1-1, with TRBD1 identical over 7 bases. The CDR3 sequence is 14 residues long. Trimming took 4 bases from V and 5 from J; bases not matched to a gene: 8. Germline V gene data show CDR1 as SGHRS and CDR2 as YFSETQ. As DNA, the CDR3 is TGCGCCAGCAGCGGAGGGGGCGCCAGGACTGAAGCTTTCTTT. Its protein product is CASSGGGARTEAFF.

V gene TRBV4-1 combines with J gene TRBJ1-2, with TRBD1 matching 9 bases. The CDR3 totals 16 residues. Germline V gene sequence: CDR1 MGHRA, CDR2 YSYEKL. V lost 2 bases and J lost 4; bases outside the gene matches: 8. The DNA of the CDR3 is TGCGCCAGCAGCCAACCGAGACAGGGGGTGACCTATGGCTACACCTTC. Its protein product is CASSQPRQGVTYGYTF.

The count of this clone is one. One junction end disagrees with the germline gene, perhaps due to a read error. The rearrangement uses TRBV3-1 (or the pseudogene TRBV3-2) and TRBJ1-1; D perhaps matches TRBD1 (5 bases). This CDR3 comprises 12 residues. Germline CDR1 is LGHDT and CDR2 is YNNKEL (reference sequence). CDR3 in amino acids: CASSRSGTDAFF. The CDR3 DNA sequence: TGTGCCAGCAGCCGGTCCGGGACTGACGCTTTCTTT.

The genes are TRBV12-3 or TRBV12-4 and TRBJ2-3, with D tentatively TRBD2 (5 bases). The CDR3 is made up of 12 amino acids. The V end lost 7 bases, the J end lost 5 bases, and 10 bases lay between the germline ends. In DNA, the CDR3 is TGTGCCAGCACGAACCGGGGAGATACGCAGTATTTT. It is translated as CASTNRGDTQYF.

The chain combines TRBV5-1 with TRBJ2-3; possibly TRBD1 for D (6 bases). The CDR3 contains 15 residues. The V end was cut by 2 bases, the J end by 5 bases, with 15 bases between. In germline, CDR1 is SGHRS, CDR2 YFSETQ. CDR3: CASSFGQSSGDTQYF. The CDR3 nucleotides are TGCGCCAGCAGCTTTGGACAGTCGTCAGGAGATACGCAGTATTTT. Together with reference TRBV5-1 and TRBJ2-3, the CDR3 gives the full variable domain: KAGVTQTPRYLIKTRGQQVTLSCSPISGHRSVSWYQQTPGQGLQFLFEYFSETQRNKGNFPGRFSGRQFSNSRSEMNVSTLELGDSALYLCASSFGQSSGDTQYFGPGTRLTVL.

In this sample, this clone turned up once. V usage is TRBV28 and J usage is TRBJ1-2; D is uncertain. V dropped 8 bases and J dropped 4 bases, with 11 bases sitting between them. CDR1 is MDHEN and CDR2 is SYDVKM in the germline V gene. There are 12 residues in the CDR3. The chain's CDR3 is CASLLVGYGYTF. CDR3 sequence (DNA): TGTGCCAGCCTTTTGGTCGGCTATGGCTACACCTTC.

This clone has a single count. The CDR3 DNA follows: TGTGCCAGCAGGCGACAGAACCAAGAGACCCAGTACTTC. Its translation: CASRRQNQETQYF. The rearrangement uses TRBV6-5 and TRBJ2-5, with a tentative D call TRBD1 (5 bases). The CDR3 covers 13 residues. V shed 6 bases and J shed 0 bases, with 8 bases lying between them. Germline CDR1 is MNHEY and CDR2 is SVGAGI.

The chain recombines TRBV28 with TRBJ2-3; TRBD2 matches 12 bases. V lost 7 bases to trimming and J lost 0 bases; unmatched junction nucleotides: 5. The germline CDR1 and CDR2 sequences are MDHEN and SYDVKM. This CDR3 has 16 amino acids. The CDR3: CASTSGGAPSTDTQYF. In nucleotides, the CDR3 is TGTGCCAGCACTAGCGGGGGGGCCCCTAGCACAGATACGCAGTATTTT.

The gene calls are TRBV10-2 and TRBJ2-7; possibly TRBD2 for D (6 bases). This CDR3 has 13 residues. The V end lost 4 bases, the J end lost 3 bases, and 10 bases lay between the germline ends. Looked up from germline, CDR1 is WSHSY and CDR2 is SAAADI. CDR3 protein: CASSGGLHYEQYF. Written as DNA, the CDR3 is TGCGCCAGCAGTGGGGGACTCCACTACGAGCAGTACTTC.

This chain connects TRBV7-9 to TRBJ1-5; D not certain. The ends were cut back, 1 base at V and 5 bases at J, with 12 bases in the middle. The CDR3 loop spans 15 amino acids. Germline CDR1 reads SEHNR; CDR2 reads FQNEAQ (reference sequence). For the CDR3, the DNA is TGTGCCAGCAGCTTAGACCCCCCCCAGGATCAGCCCCAGCATTTT. Residues: CASSLDPPQDQPQHF. The complete variable domain, with remaining parts taken from reference TRBV7-9 and TRBJ1-5, reads DTGVSQNPRHKITKRGQNVTFRCDPISEHNRLYWYRQTLGQGPEFLTYFQNEAQLEKSRLLSDRFSAERPKGSFSTLEIQRTEQGDSAMYLCASSLDPPQDQPQHFGDGTRLSIL.

This sequence joins TRBV20-1 and TRBJ2-7; D may be TRBD2 (5 bases). The CDR3 covers 11 residues. Germline V lookup: CDR1 DFQATT, CDR2 SNEGSKA (reference sequence). Deletions cut 6 bases from V and 7 bases from J, with 13 bases between. CDR3 in amino acids: CSARATHEQYF. In DNA, the CDR3 is TGCAGTGCGCGGGCTACGCATGAGCAGTACTTC.

CDR3 nucleotides: TGTGCCAGCAGCTCTCCCGGGACTGATTATGGAAACACCATATATTTT. Protein: CASSSPGTDYGNTIYF. The chain employs TRBV11-3 and TRBJ1-3; D possibly corresponds to TRBD1 (5 bases). CDR1 SGHNT and CDR2 YENEEA come from the germline V gene. Trimming took 4 bases from V and 3 from J, leaving 16 bases between them. The CDR3 is made up of 16 amino acids.

This chain joins TRBV2 and TRBJ1-1; a possible D gene is TRBD1 (5 bases). V was pared by 4 bases and J by 4 bases, with 13 bases between. The CDR3 is made up of 14 amino acids. Germline V gene data show CDR1 as SNHLY and CDR2 as FYNNEI. The CDR3 loop is CASSVEGLTTEAFF. The CDR3 coding sequence is TGTGCCAGCAGTGTAGAGGGACTTACCACTGAAGCTTTCTTT.